The 5 T cell receptor beta chains below all came from one sample that was sequenced in a study of cytomegalovirus exposure and HLA in healthy donors. Vbeta (60) and Jbeta (13) primers were used in the PCR. Sequencing used immunoSEQ multiplex PCR; TCRdb keeps in-frame clones, though not all of them. The profile covers fewer than 200,000 clones, with less than 90% appearing a single time and 4.5% taken by the ten largest. The sequenced sample consisted of PBMCs. These TCRs come from a woman between 45 and 65 years old in good health and CMV-seropositive.

The chain links TRBV19 to TRBJ2-7, with 7 bases identical to TRBD1. Germline lookup yields CDR1 LNHDA and CDR2 SQIVND (reference sequence). The CDR3 length is 15 residues. V trimming: 3 bases; J trimming: 3 bases; junction bases outside the gene matches: 8. CDR3 nucleotide sequence: TGTGCCAGTAGTATGTATCCGGGACAGAACTACGAGCAGTACTTC. Amino acids: CASSMYPGQNYEQYF.

The chain combines TRBV6-5 with TRBJ2-2, with D tentatively TRBD2 (6 bases). Per the germline V gene, CDR1 is MNHEY and CDR2 is SVGAGI. The CDR3 extends over 16 amino acids. The V end lost 4 bases, the J end lost 1 base, and 13 bases lay between the germline ends. The CDR3 DNA follows: TGTGCCAGCAGTTCGCTCGGGCGGGGGAACACCGGGGAGCTGTTTTTT. The encoded protein is CASSSLGRGNTGELFF.

The gene calls are TRBV7-8 and TRBJ1-2; D possibly corresponds to TRBD1 (5 bases). CDR1 and CDR2 (germline): SGHVS, FQNEAQ. This CDR3 has 15 residues. The germline V and J ends were trimmed by 1 base and 4 bases, with 13 bases remaining between them. This CDR3 reads CASSLDAGVIYGYTF. The CDR3 coding sequence is TGTGCCAGCAGCTTAGATGCGGGGGTAATCTATGGCTACACCTTC.

The genes are TRBV6-6 and TRBJ1-3; TRBD1 is a possible D gene (5 bases). The CDR3 is 16 residues long. CDR1 MNHNY and CDR2 SVGAGI come from the germline V gene (reference sequence). Trimming left V 0 bases short and J 0 bases short, with 9 bases between. In nucleotides, the CDR3 is TGTGCCAGCAGTTACTCGGCAGGACACTCTGGAAACACCATATATTTT. Translated: CASSYSAGHSGNTIYF.

The genes are TRBV7-9 and TRBJ2-3; D remains ambiguous. This CDR3 region has 17 residues. Looked up from germline, CDR1 is SEHNR and CDR2 is FQNEAQ (reference sequence). V lost 2 bases to trimming and J lost 4 bases, with 19 bases between them. The CDR3 DNA reads as TGTGCCAGCAGCTTATTGGTTGAGGAGTCGGTGGCAGATACGCAGTATTTT. Amino acid sequence: CASSLLVEESVADTQYF.